The entry below describes one T cell receptor beta chain. Its cognate antigen is unknown. V gave up 2 bases and J gave up 7 bases, with 12 bases separating them. The CDR3 runs to 14 residues. Germline lookup yields CDR1 MNHEY and CDR2 SMNVEV (reference sequence). The source of the sample is a study of blood T cells in healthy people across ages. Points from the study as a whole: CMV infection status of these donors was not known.

The second PCR ran about 6 to 12 cycles with a sample-barcoded 5' primer and J-beta primers. TCRdb used MiXCR to reprocess the 5' RACE reads, holding one entry per CDR3 protein. The profile shows 650,000 to 900,000 distinct CDR3 sequences, about 59% of them singletons. Peripheral blood samples of 9 to 10 milliliters were drawn from each donor. The sequence was obtained from a man aged 25-45 years in good health. The chain recombines TRBV27 with TRBJ2-1, with D perhaps TRBD2 (7 bases). The specimen sequenced was blood. The CDR3 DNA follows: TGTGCCAGCAGTTTAGCAGCGGGGACAAATGAGCAGTTCTTC. Its protein product is CASSLAAGTNEQFF.